The 9 T cell receptor beta chains listed next were all sequenced from one sample in a study of T cell changes during pregnancy in multiple sclerosis. Sequencing was performed with immunoSEQ multiplex PCR; in TCRdb, only in-frame clones are kept and a portion is missing. Altogether tens of thousands of clones are present, roughly 91% being singletons, with the ten largest covering around 0.7%. Material: peripheral blood, obtained in the third trimester of pregnancy. Receptors were obtained from a female donor in good health, enrolled as a control in a pregnancy study.

The rearrangement uses TRBV10-2 and TRBJ1-5; 7 bases are shared with TRBD1. After removal of 8 bases from V and 5 bases from J, the junction contained 9 bases not matched to a gene. Germline V gives CDR1 WSHSY, CDR2 SAAADI. This CDR3 region has 14 residues. Here the CDR3 reads CASGSTGRYQPQHF. The CDR3, as DNA: TGCGCCAGCGGGTCGACAGGGCGCTATCAGCCCCAGCATTTT.

The chain has TRBV5-6 and TRBJ1-2; 11 positions agree with TRBD1. With 5 bases clipped from V and 10 bases from J, the junction kept 16 bases outside the gene matches. CDR1 SGHDT and CDR2 YYEEEE come from the germline V gene. This CDR3 has 16 residues. Written as DNA, the CDR3 is TGTGCCAGCAGTGGACAGGGGGCGTCCGTTCTGTTCGTCTACACCTTC. The encoded protein is CASSGQGASVLFVYTF.

The CDR3 nucleotides are TGCGCCAGCAGCCAAGATCCCGGGACAGAGGAACATTTT. Translated, it gives CASSQDPGTEEHF. The chain is built from TRBV4-1 and TRBJ1-5, with 7 bases matching TRBD1. The CDR3 has 13 residues. V shed 0 bases and J 16 bases; nucleotides not matched to a gene: 9. Germline V gives CDR1 MGHRA, CDR2 YSYEKL.

This chain connects TRBV10-3 to TRBJ2-7; 13 bases are shared with TRBD2. CDR3 length: 14 residues. The junction had 6 bases not matched to a gene; V was cut back by 10 bases and J by 3 bases. Germline CDR1 is ENHRY and CDR2 is SYGVKD. The CDR3 region is CATRGLAGDYEQYF. The CDR3 DNA follows: TGTGCCACCAGAGGACTAGCGGGAGACTACGAGCAGTACTTC.

The chain joins TRBV6-5 to TRBJ1-5, with 8 bases fitting TRBD1. V was pared by 4 bases and J by 4 bases, with 6 bases of the junction left unmatched. Germline loops: CDR1 MNHEY, CDR2 SVGAGI. This CDR3 comprises 15 residues. For the CDR3, the DNA is TGTGCCAGCAGTTCCCATCAGGGGGCTAATCAGCCCCAGCATTTT. Its protein is CASSSHQGANQPQHF.

The chain carries TRBV9 and TRBJ2-7; 15 bases line up with TRBD2. The CDR3 has 17 residues. Germline lookup yields CDR1 SGDLS and CDR2 YYNGEE. V lost 4 bases to trimming and J lost 3 bases; unmatched junction nucleotides: 8. CDR3 protein: CASSKRTSGGAVYEQYF. The CDR3 nucleotides are TGTGCCAGCAGCAAACGGACTAGCGGGGGGGCCGTCTACGAGCAGTACTTC. Full variable domain (missing parts from reference TRBV9 and TRBJ2-7): DSGVTQTPKHLITATGQRVTLRCSPRSGDLSVYWYQQSLDQGLQFLIQYYNGEERAKGNILERFSAQQFPDLHSELNLSSLELGDSALYFCASSKRTSGGAVYEQYFGPGTRLTVT.

The V call is TRBV7-9, the J call TRBJ2-5, with D maybe TRBD2 (5 bases). V was shortened by 4 bases and J by 2 bases, with 5 bases between the two germline ends. The germline V gene has CDR1 SEHNR and CDR2 FQNEAQ (reference sequence). The CDR3 is 12 amino acids. The CDR3 coding sequence is TGTGCCAGCAGCTCGGGGCAAGAGACCCAGTACTTC. Its protein is CASSSGQETQYF.

This clone was counted a few times. The chain couples TRBV6-4 to TRBJ1-6; D is undetermined. The CDR3 has 13 amino acids. CDR1 MRHNA and CDR2 SNTAGT come from the germline V gene. Trimming cost V 8 bases and J 6 bases, with 11 bases left between them. The CDR3 protein is CASRVSSNSPLHF. In nucleotides, the CDR3 is TGTGCCAGCCGTGTTAGCTCTAATTCACCCCTCCACTTT.

The CDR3 loop is CASSYPRGPSSYEQYF. Written as DNA, the CDR3 is TGTGCCAGCAGTTACCCAAGAGGGCCCAGCTCCTACGAGCAGTACTTC. This chain connects TRBV6-5 to TRBJ2-7, with D possibly being TRBD2 (5 bases). V lost 2 bases to trimming and J lost 0 bases, with 14 bases between them. The germline CDR1 and CDR2 sequences are MNHEY and SVGAGI. This CDR3 has 16 amino acids.